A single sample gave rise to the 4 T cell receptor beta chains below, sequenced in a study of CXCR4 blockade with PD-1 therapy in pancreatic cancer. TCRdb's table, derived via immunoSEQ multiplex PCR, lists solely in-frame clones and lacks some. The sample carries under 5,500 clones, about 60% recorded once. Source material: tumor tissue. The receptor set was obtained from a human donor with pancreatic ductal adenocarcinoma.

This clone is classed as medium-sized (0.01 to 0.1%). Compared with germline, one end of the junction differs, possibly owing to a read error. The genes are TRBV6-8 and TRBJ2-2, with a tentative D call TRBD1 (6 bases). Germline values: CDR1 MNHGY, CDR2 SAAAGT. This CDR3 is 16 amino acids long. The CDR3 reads CASSDSAGENTGELFF. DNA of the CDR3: TGTGCCAGCAGTGACTCAGCAGGGGAGAACACCGGGGAGCTGTTTTTT.

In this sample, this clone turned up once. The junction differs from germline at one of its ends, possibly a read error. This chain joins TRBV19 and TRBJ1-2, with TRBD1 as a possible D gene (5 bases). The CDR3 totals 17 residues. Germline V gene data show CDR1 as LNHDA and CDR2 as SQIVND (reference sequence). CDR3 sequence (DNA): TGTGCCAGTAGTATCGAGGGACGTTGGGTATCGAGGTATGGCTACATCTTC. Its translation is CASSIEGRWVSRYGYIF.

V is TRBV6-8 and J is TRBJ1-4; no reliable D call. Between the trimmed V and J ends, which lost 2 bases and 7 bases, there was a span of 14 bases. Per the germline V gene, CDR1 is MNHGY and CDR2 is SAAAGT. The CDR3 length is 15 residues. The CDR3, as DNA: TGTGCCAGCAGTTACGTTTGGAGGGCAGGTGAAAAACTGTTTTTT. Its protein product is CASSYVWRAGEKLFF.

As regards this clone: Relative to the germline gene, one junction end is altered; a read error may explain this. The chain's CDR3 is CANSLAGGPTYEQYF. CDR3 nucleotide sequence: TGCGCCAACAGCCTGGCCGGGGGGCCGACCTACGAGCAGTACTTC. The rearrangement joins TRBV5-1 to TRBJ2-5; D perhaps matches TRBD2 (7 bases). The DNA end favors TRBJ2-7, so the J call may be wrong. There are 15 residues in the CDR3. The germline V gene has CDR1 SGHRS and CDR2 YFSETQ.